Presented here are 32 T cell receptor beta chains from one specimen sequenced in a study of T cell responses to AZD1222 COVID-19 vaccine. Data came from immunoSEQ multiplex PCR; TCRdb stores just in-frame clones and leaves some out. The table has approximately 100,000 clones, nearly 90% seen once. The sample was peripheral blood, taken 28 days after the second AZD1222 dose. The source of these receptors is an adult who received the AZD1222 COVID-19 vaccine.

V and J are TRBV19 and TRBJ1-2, with D maybe TRBD1 (6 bases). The germline V and J ends were trimmed by 5 bases and 7 bases, with 14 bases remaining between them. CDR3 length: 13 residues. Germline V gives CDR1 LNHDA, CDR2 SQIVND (reference sequence). The CDR3: CASSFAAGVGYTF. In DNA, the CDR3 is TGTGCCAGTAGTTTCGCCGCAGGGGTTGGCTACACCTTC.

This sequence joins TRBV7-9 and TRBJ1-2; 7 bases line up with TRBD1. V gave up 4 bases and J gave up 6 bases; unmatched junction bases: 5. Germline values: CDR1 SEHNR, CDR2 FQNEAQ (reference sequence). CDR3 size: 13 residues. The CDR3: CASSSTDRHGYTF. CDR3 DNA: TGTGCCAGCAGCTCAACGGACAGGCATGGCTACACCTTC.

This clone came up once. The rearrangement links TRBV7-3 to TRBJ2-5, with a possible D match to TRBD1 (5 bases). This CDR3 has 13 residues. Per the germline V gene, CDR1 is SGHTA and CDR2 is FQGTGA. Trimming stripped 4 bases from V and 5 bases from J, with 11 bases between. The DNA for the CDR3 is TGTGCCAGCAGCTCCCAGGGAAGTGAGACCCAGTACTTC. It yields the protein CASSSQGSETQYF.

This rearrangement joins TRBV6-5 to TRBJ2-7; perhaps TRBD2 as D (5 bases). The V gene's germline CDR1 is MNHEY and CDR2 SVGAGI. This CDR3 region has 13 residues. With 3 bases removed from V and 2 bases from J, the gap between germline ends came to 8 bases. The DNA of the CDR3 is TGTGCCAGCAGTTATGAGACTACCTACGAGCAGTACTTC. Its protein is CASSYETTYEQYF.

This clone was recorded only once. This rearrangement joins TRBV20-1 to TRBJ2-6; 11 bases fit TRBD2. The V gene's germline CDR1 is DFQATT and CDR2 SNEGSKA (reference sequence). The CDR3 runs to 17 residues. The trim removed 3 bases at V and 3 bases at J, leaving 7 bases unmatched. This CDR3 reads CSASALAGGGGANVLTF. For the CDR3, the DNA is TGCAGTGCTAGTGCTCTAGCGGGAGGTGGTGGGGCCAACGTCCTGACTTTC.

V gene TRBV2 combines with J gene TRBJ1-5; D might be TRBD1 (5 bases). V lost 7 bases to trimming and J lost 3 bases, with 16 bases between them. In germline, CDR1 is SNHLY, CDR2 FYNNEI. The CDR3 consists of 15 residues. CDR3 DNA: TGTGCCAGCAACTCCCCCAGGGACTCCAATCAGCCCCAGCATTTT. Translated: CASNSPRDSNQPQHF.

As DNA, the CDR3 is TGTGCCAGCAGCTCCCAACCGGACAGGAGCTCCTACAATGAGCAGTTCTTC. Its translation: CASSSQPDRSSYNEQFF. This chain joins TRBV5-4 and TRBJ2-1; 7 bases are shared with TRBD1. V trimming: 3 bases; J trimming: 0 bases; junction bases outside the gene matches: 9. Per germline, CDR1 SGHNT and CDR2 YYREEE (reference sequence). The CDR3 runs to 17 residues.

The chain links TRBV27 to TRBJ2-3; tentative D call: TRBD2 (5 bases). Trimming pared 2 bases from V and 4 bases from J, leaving 10 bases between. The CDR3 consists of 14 residues. Germline-derived CDR1 and CDR2 are MNHEY and SMNVEV (reference sequence). The DNA of the CDR3 is TGTGCCAGCAGTTTAGCCGGGATCGCAGATACGCAGTATTTT. This codes for CASSLAGIADTQYF.

This clone was seen only once. CDR3 sequence (DNA): TGTGCCAGCAGTTTAGCCCAAGAGACCCAGTACTTC. Translation gives CASSLAQETQYF. V usage is TRBV28 and J usage is TRBJ2-5; D gene unclear. Germline CDR1 is MDHEN and CDR2 is SYDVKM. V lost 2 bases to trimming and J lost 1 base, with 2 bases between them. The CDR3 contains 12 residues. The full variable domain, with the rest looked up from reference TRBV28 and TRBJ2-5, is DVKVTQSSRYLVKRTGEKVFLECVQDMDHENMFWYRQDPGLGLRLIYFSYDVKMKEKGDIPEGYSVSREKKERFSLILESASTNQTSMYLCASSLAQETQYFGPGTRLLVL.

This clone occurred a few times. The J gene is TRBJ1-2, the V gene TRBV5-4, with a tentative D call TRBD1 (5 bases). V was trimmed by 0 bases and J by 2 bases, leaving 11 bases between them. Germline V gene lookup returns CDR1 SGHNT and CDR2 YYREEE (reference sequence). The CDR3 length is 15 residues. CDR3 DNA: TGTGCCAGCAGCTTGGGTAGAGGGGCGAACTATGGCTACACCTTC. Translation: CASSLGRGANYGYTF.

This rearrangement joins TRBV10-3 to TRBJ2-2; D is perhaps TRBD2 (5 bases). The germline V and J ends were trimmed by 0 bases and 1 base, with 9 bases remaining between them. Germline values: CDR1 ENHRY, CDR2 SYGVKD. CDR3 length equals 16 residues. CDR3 region: CAISESRGLNTGELFF. The CDR3 DNA follows: TGTGCCATCAGTGAGTCGAGAGGGTTGAACACCGGGGAGCTGTTTTTT.

The gene calls are TRBV2 and TRBJ1-4; no clear D gene. The ends were cut back, 9 bases at V and 6 bases at J, with 20 bases in the middle. Germline loops: CDR1 SNHLY, CDR2 FYNNEI. The CDR3 is made up of 15 amino acids. The CDR3 sequence is CARRAPKSSDEKLFF. The CDR3 DNA sequence: TGTGCCAGACGGGCCCCCAAGTCGTCGGATGAAAAACTGTTTTTT. The full variable domain, its missing parts supplied by reference TRBV2 and TRBJ1-4, is EPEVTQTPSHQVTQMGQEVILRCVPISNHLYFYWYRQILGQKVEFLVSFYNNEISEKSEIFDDQFSVERPDGSNFTLKIRSTKLEDSAMYFCARRAPKSSDEKLFFGSGTQLSVL.

V usage is TRBV11-3 and J usage is TRBJ1-1; D is undetermined. The CDR3 sequence is 13 residues long. Germline V lookup: CDR1 SGHNT, CDR2 YENEEA. Trimming took off 5 bases at V and 3 bases at J, with 10 bases between the two ends. The CDR3 nucleotides are TGTGCCAGCAGCCTGCTTGGGGACACTGAAGCTTTCTTT. Protein: CASSLLGDTEAFF.

In its sample, this clone was seen a few times. The chain carries TRBV5-1 and TRBJ2-5; TRBD2 matches 9 bases. Germline V gives CDR1 SGHRS, CDR2 YFSETQ. J lost 7 bases, V lost 1 base, and 5 bases had no gene match. CDR3 size: 14 residues. CDR3 residues: CASSLTSGFWTQYF. CDR3 nucleotides: TGCGCCAGCAGCTTGACTAGCGGGTTTTGGACCCAGTACTTC.

The rearrangement links TRBV19 to TRBJ1-2; possible D gene TRBD1, 6 bases. The CDR3 loop spans 14 amino acids. Between the trimmed V and J ends, which lost 6 bases and 2 bases, there was a span of 13 bases. The germline gives CDR1 LNHDA, CDR2 SQIVND (reference sequence). The CDR3 sequence: CASRERQENYGYTF. The CDR3 bases are TGTGCCAGTAGAGAGAGACAGGAGAACTATGGCTACACCTTC.

The chain employs TRBV27 and TRBJ1-2; 7 bases are a match to TRBD1. The CDR3 runs to 14 residues. Trimming at V came to 4 bases and at J to 3 bases, leaving 5 bases not matched to a gene. CDR1 and CDR2 (germline): MNHEY, SMNVEV (reference sequence). The CDR3 sequence is CASSSDRLYYGYTF. The CDR3 nucleotides are TGTGCCAGCAGTTCGGACAGGTTATACTATGGCTACACCTTC.

The chain employs TRBV7-3 and TRBJ1-1; D is undetermined. Germline CDR1 and CDR2: SGHTA and FQGTGA. Trimming took off 1 base at V and 4 bases at J, with 10 bases between the two ends. This CDR3 spans 14 amino acids. For the CDR3, the DNA is TGTGCCAGCAGCTTAAGGGCTTTGGGCACTGAAGCTTTCTTT. It is translated as CASSLRALGTEAFF.

Here the CDR3 reads CASSESATEAFF. The CDR3 DNA reads as TGTGCCAGCAGTGAATCCGCCACTGAAGCTTTCTTT. The chain employs TRBV25-1 and TRBJ1-1; D unclear. CDR1 is MGHDK, CDR2 SYGVNS, per germline. This CDR3 comprises 12 residues. The ends were cut back, 1 base at V and 4 bases at J, with 4 bases in the middle. Complete variable domain (other parts from reference TRBV25-1 and TRBJ1-1): EADIYQTPRYLVIGTGKKITLECSQTMGHDKMYWYQQDPGMELHLIHYSYGVNSTEKGDLSSESTVSRIRTEHFPLTLESARPSHTSQYLCASSESATEAFFGQGTRLTVV.

A word on this clone: This could be a read error, since a much larger clone is one nucleotide away. Distinct nucleotide sequences in the sample also encode this CDR3. This chain connects TRBV7-9 to TRBJ2-2; 7 bases align to TRBD1. CDR1 is SEHNR, CDR2 FQNEAQ, per germline (reference sequence). With V trimmed by 3 bases and J by 5 bases, 0 bases remained unmatched. This CDR3 is built from 13 residues. CDR3 nucleotide sequence: TGTGCCAGCAGCTTGACAGGGACCGGGGAGCTGTTTTTT. It codes for CASSLTGTGELFF.

This chain joins TRBV27 and TRBJ1-6; 8 nucleotides align to TRBD1. There are 15 residues in the CDR3. Germline V CDR1 and CDR2: MNHEY, SMNVEV (reference sequence). V lost 1 base and J lost 7; bases outside the gene matches: 3. DNA of the CDR3: TGTGCCAGCAGTTTATGGCAGGGGGCGAATTCACCCCTCCACTTT. Amino acid sequence: CASSLWQGANSPLHF.

V is TRBV11-2 and J is TRBJ2-5; the D is unclear. The CDR3 totals 14 residues. Germline V gene lookup returns CDR1 SGHAT and CDR2 FQNNGV. With 3 bases removed from V and 4 bases from J, the gap between germline ends came to 12 bases. CDR3 residues: CASSFWGFGETQYF. CDR3 nucleotide sequence: TGTGCCAGCAGCTTTTGGGGATTCGGAGAGACCCAGTACTTC.

The rearrangement joins TRBV30 to TRBJ2-2; D is unresolved. Germline loops: CDR1 GTSNPN, CDR2 SVGIG (reference sequence). Trimming took off 0 bases at V and 6 bases at J, with 5 bases between the two ends. The CDR3 is 12 residues long. CDR3 DNA: TGTGCCTGGAGTGTACCCCCCGGGGAGCTGTTTTTT. Its protein product is CAWSVPPGELFF.

The chain links TRBV7-6 to TRBJ2-1; 10 positions agree with TRBD2. The CDR3 runs to 16 residues. CDR1 is SGHVS, CDR2 FNYEAQ, per germline. The V and J ends lost 2 bases and 5 bases, in that order; junction bases with no gene match: 6. The chain's CDR3 is CASSLLAGEHHNEQFF. DNA for the CDR3: TGTGCCAGCAGCTTACTAGCGGGAGAGCACCACAATGAGCAGTTCTTC.

The V and J genes are TRBV6-2 or TRBV6-3 and TRBJ1-2; possibly TRBD1 for D (5 bases). The CDR3 consists of 13 residues. V shed 4 bases and J shed 8 bases, with 14 bases lying between them. Germline V lookup: CDR1 MNHEY, CDR2 SVGEGT. CDR3 residues: CASSSDSVGGYTF. The CDR3 nucleotides are TGTGCCAGCAGTTCCGACAGTGTTGGAGGCTACACCTTC.

The V gene is TRBV19, the J gene TRBJ1-5; D is unresolved. From germline, CDR1 is LNHDA and CDR2 SQIVND (reference sequence). V was trimmed by 7 bases and J by 0 bases, leaving 10 bases between them. The CDR3 has 14 amino acids. The CDR3 spells CASKWANSNQPQHF. In DNA, the CDR3 is TGTGCCAGTAAGTGGGCCAATAGCAATCAGCCCCAGCATTTT.

The CDR3 region is CASSNAVQETQYF. The CDR3 DNA reads TGTGCCAGCTCCAATGCGGTCCAAGAGACCCAGTACTTC. The chain joins TRBV18 to TRBJ2-5, with D unresolved. Per germline, CDR1 KGHSH and CDR2 LQKENI. CDR3 size: 13 residues. Deletions cut 6 bases from V and 1 base from J, with 9 bases between.

This clone was observed a single time. This chain joins TRBV3-1 (or the pseudogene TRBV3-2) and TRBJ2-5; no definite D call. V gave up 2 bases and J gave up 3 bases, with 7 bases separating them. CDR1 is LGHDT and CDR2 is YNNKEL in the germline V gene (reference sequence). The CDR3 contains 13 residues. The CDR3: CASSQNTEETQYF. CDR3 DNA: TGTGCCAGCAGCCAAAATACTGAAGAGACCCAGTACTTC.

The sample holds one count of this clone. The V and J genes are TRBV6-5 and TRBJ1-2; D remains ambiguous. Trimming stripped 5 bases from V and 4 bases from J, with 11 bases between. The CDR3 has 13 amino acids. Germline V gene sequence: CDR1 MNHEY, CDR2 SVGAGI. CDR3 loop: CASSPGNRYGYTF. CDR3 nucleotide sequence: TGTGCCAGCAGTCCGGGGAACCGCTATGGCTACACCTTC.

The chain carries TRBV27 and TRBJ1-3; TRBD1 matches 9 bases. The CDR3 sequence is 12 residues long. The germline V gene encodes CDR1 MNHEY and CDR2 SMNVEV (reference sequence). J was trimmed by 10 bases and V by 10 bases; bases with no gene match: 8. The CDR3 loop is CAITDRGSTIYF. The CDR3 nucleotides read TGTGCCATTACTGACAGGGGGAGTACCATATATTTT.

This chain connects TRBV5-1 to TRBJ2-7; 8 nucleotides agree with TRBD1. V dropped 6 bases and J dropped 7; count of bases not matched to a gene: 12. Germline-derived CDR1 and CDR2 are SGHRS and YFSETQ. This CDR3 spans 14 amino acids. The CDR3 sequence is CASNIGQGSWEQYF. For the CDR3, the DNA is TGCGCCAGCAATATAGGACAGGGATCTTGGGAGCAGTACTTC.

This chain joins TRBV7-3 and TRBJ2-2; 10 bases map to TRBD1. Trimming removed 5 bases from V and 4 bases from J; junction bases left unmatched: 4. CDR3 length: 15 amino acids. Germline loops: CDR1 SGHTA, CDR2 FQGTGA. The CDR3 bases are TGTGCCAGCAGCCGGACAGGGGGTAGCACCGGGGAGCTGTTTTTT. It codes for CASSRTGGSTGELFF.

V is TRBV6-5 and J is TRBJ2-1; D is uncertain. V lost 6 bases and J 4 bases, leaving 13 bases between the germline ends. Germline V gene sequence: CDR1 MNHEY, CDR2 SVGAGI. The CDR3 totals 14 residues. The CDR3 is CASRSLGIYNEQFF. The CDR3, as DNA: TGTGCCAGCAGATCCCTAGGGATTTACAATGAGCAGTTCTTC.